The entry below describes one T cell receptor beta chain. In the original processing: Cell counts per sample came from amplifying reference gene primers. Here immunoSEQ multiplex PCR was the method, and the copy in TCRdb shows in-frame clones only, minus some. V, J and clone size reflect that table, while D and trimming were determined from the DNA. The sample lists about 36,000 clones, around 80% occurring once. The junction had 1 base not matched to a gene; V was cut back by 2 bases and J by 0 bases. This CDR3 region has 14 residues. Per the germline V gene, CDR1 is SGHTA and CDR2 is FQGNSA. These data come from a study of blood T cell repertoires in COVID-19. For the study at large: The study drew acute and convalescent COVID-19 samples from the United States, Italy and Spain. The analysed material was cDNA or gDNA that came from T cells, B-cell-depleted T cells, or PBMCs.

This receptor was obtained from a man in his sixties with acute or convalescent COVID-19. The chain uses TRBV7-2 and TRBJ2-7; 7 positions match TRBD2. The sample was peripheral blood. The CDR3 DNA is TGTGCCAGCAGCTTAAGCGGGGCCTCCTACGAGCAGTACTTC. It encodes CASSLSGASYEQYF.